These 4 T cell receptor beta chains originate from one sample sequenced in a study of CXCR3-negative and CXCR3-positive naive CD8 T cells. These TCRs' antigens remain unknown. Study-level results: Hydrophobicity was higher for TRB CDR3s found in CXCR3-positive naive cells than in CXCR3-negative naive cells.

With UMI labels, 5' RACE was used to prepare the TRB cDNA libraries. Reanalyzing the 5' RACE reads, TCRdb keeps one entry per CDR3 protein, without DNA. The data include about 4,900 distinct CDR3 sequences; the top ten clones carry around 2.5%. The sequenced material came from naive CXCR3+ CD8+ T cells from blood. Regarding subset: CD45RO-CCR7+CD27+CD95- naive CD8+ T cells expressing CXCR3 (TNR3+). These receptors all stem from a human donor in good health. Some clones in this sample may be carry-over from other donors' samples.

The chain recombines TRBV9 with TRBJ2-3; TCRdb outputs TRBD1, but without DNA this stays unchecked. CDR1 SGDLS and CDR2 YYNGEE come from the germline V gene. The CDR3 runs to 15 residues. CDR3 sequence reads: CASSVGGSRTDTQYF.

The gene calls are TRBV6-2 or TRBV6-3 and TRBJ2-3; TCRdb's D gene call, TRBD1, goes unchecked for lack of DNA. The germline V gene has CDR1 MNHEY and CDR2 SVGEGT. The CDR3 consists of 14 residues. The CDR3 sequence: CAIRDRGETDTQYF.

The CDR3 loop reads CASSPGLAGTYEQYF. The chain uses TRBV11-2 and TRBJ2-7; TCRdb proposes TRBD2, but this gene call is untestable without DNA. The CDR3 covers 15 residues. Looked up from germline, CDR1 is SGHAT and CDR2 is FQNNGV. The whole variable domain, remainder taken from reference TRBV11-2 and TRBJ2-7, is EAGVAQSPRYKIIEKRQSVAFWCNPISGHATLYWYQQILGQGPKLLIQFQNNGVVDDSQLPKDRFSAERLKGVDSTLKIQPAKLEDSAVYLCASSPGLAGTYEQYFGPGTRLTVT.

The genes are TRBV29-1 and TRBJ2-7; as DNA is missing, the TRBD2 call by TCRdb cannot be tested. The CDR3 length is 13 residues. Germline assignment: CDR1 SQVTM and CDR2 ANQGSEA. The CDR3 here is CSAYSGRTYEQYF.